This TCR beta chain was recovered during a study of PD-L1 blockade in urothelial cancer. Looking at the study overall: Researchers looked at the blood 3 weeks (second dose) and 6 weeks after treatment began.

General study points: Lower pretreatment blood TCR clonality, under the median, predicted better survival, researchers reported.

The CDR3 extends over 12 amino acids. The J segment lost 7 bases and the V segment lost 11 bases, leaving 6 bases of the junction unmatched. Germline V gene data show CDR1 as WSHSY and CDR2 as SAAADI. Concerning this clone: Antigen specificity is unknown.

TCRdb's table, derived via immunoSEQ multiplex PCR, lists solely in-frame clones and lacks some. The sample records 100,000 or so clones, about 85% being singletons. This specimen was PBMCs, taken around atezolizumab (anti-PD-L1) treatment. The V and J genes are TRBV10-2 and TRBJ2-7; 12 nucleotides align to TRBD1. This receptor was obtained from a man over 45 with urothelial cancer. CDR3 protein: CAGGTGGVEQYF. The CDR3 DNA is TGCGCCGGGGGGACAGGGGGCGTAGAGCAGTACTTC.